These 30 T cell receptor beta chains share one sample of origin, sequenced in a study of read filtering for tumor transcriptome and immune sequencing. Molecular barcoded adaptors covering alpha/delta and beta/gamma chains were used on approximately 400 ng RNA. MiXCR, run by TCRdb on the reads, gives a single entry per CDR3 protein. The top ten clones hold 8.4% of a sample with 130,000 or so distinct CDR3 sequences, about 12% of them seen once. The source material was a population of CD138-negative cells sorted from bone marrow. The receptors originated from a donor aged 40 or older with multiple myeloma.

A remark on this clonotype: A much larger clone lies one base from this, so it may be a read error. Likely a read error: the CDR3 ends without its conserved phenylalanine or tryptophan. V is TRBV14 and J is TRBJ1-1; no definite D call. V lost 2 bases to trimming and J lost 0 bases, with 7 bases between them. This CDR3 has 14 residues. CDR1 and CDR2 (germline): SGHDN, FVKESK. The CDR3 loop reads CASSQRALNTEAFV. DNA of the CDR3: TGTGCCAGCAGCCAAAGGGCCCTGAACACTGAAGCTTTCGTT.

Ten or more counts support this clonotype. The V and J genes are TRBV5-6 and TRBJ1-1, with TRBD1 as a possible D gene (5 bases). The CDR3 sequence is 13 residues long. From germline, CDR1 is SGHDT and CDR2 YYEEEE. Trimming shortened V by 3 bases and J by 3 bases, and 9 bases separated the two germline ends. The CDR3 DNA follows: TGTGCCAGCAGCTGGGGCGGCCACACTGAAGCTTTCTTT. This encodes CASSWGGHTEAFF. Looking up the rest from reference TRBV5-6 and TRBJ1-1 gives the full variable domain: DAGVTQSPTHLIKTRGQQVTLRCSPKSGHDTVSWYQQALGQGPQFIFQYYEEEERQRGNFPDRFSGHQFPNYSSELNVNALLLGDSALYLCASSWGGHTEAFFGQGTRLTVV.

Concerning this clonotype itself: This clone may be a read error of a much larger clone one base away. The CDR3 reads CAIMTGNAQFF. In DNA form, the CDR3 reads TGTGCCATCATGACAGGCAATGCGCAGTTCTTC. V gene TRBV10-3 combines with J gene TRBJ2-1; possibly TRBD1 for D (6 bases). This CDR3 has 11 residues. Germline values: CDR1 ENHRY, CDR2 SYGVKD.

This clonotype has ten or more counts. The chain has TRBV6-6 and TRBJ1-5, with D unclear. Germline V lookup: CDR1 MNHNY, CDR2 SVGAGI (reference sequence). The CDR3 is 16 residues long. Trimming pared 7 bases from V and 1 base from J, leaving 17 bases between. The CDR3 region has the DNA TGTGCCAGCAACCGAAACCCCGGGTCGAGCAATCAGCCCCAGCATTTT. This sequence encodes CASNRNPGSSNQPQHF.

The chain has TRBV11-2 and TRBJ2-3, with TRBD2 matching 7 bases. The CDR3 is made up of 14 amino acids. Germline V CDR1 and CDR2: SGHAT, FQNNGV. V was clipped by 5 bases and J by 10 bases; unmatched bases: 12. The CDR3 region is CASSPVGGLLAQYF. CDR3 nucleotide sequence: TGTGCCAGCAGCCCCGTGGGGGGGTTACTCGCGCAGTATTTT.

This clonotype came up many times. The V and J genes are TRBV27 and TRBJ1-2, with TRBD1 matching over 8 bases. CDR1 and CDR2 from the germline V gene are MNHEY and SMNVEV (reference sequence). This CDR3 contains 14 residues. After removal of 6 bases from V and 6 bases from J, the junction contained 9 bases not matched to a gene. The CDR3 spells CASSLDRVSHGYTF. CDR3 bases: TGTGCCAGCAGCCTGGACAGGGTGAGCCATGGCTACACCTTC.

The table lists this clonotype with many counts. The chain is built from TRBV20-1 and TRBJ2-5; 13 bases align to TRBD2. The V gene's germline CDR1 is DFQATT and CDR2 SNEGSKA (reference sequence). The CDR3 contains 15 residues. V shed 2 bases, J shed 2 bases, and the junction held 2 bases outside the gene matches. CDR3 residues: CSARWTSGGQETQYF. CDR3 coding DNA: TGCAGTGCTAGATGGACTAGCGGGGGACAAGAGACCCAGTACTTC.

This clonotype was counted many times. The chain couples TRBV29-1 to TRBJ2-7; D possibly corresponds to TRBD2 (6 bases). Looked up from germline, CDR1 is SQVTM and CDR2 is ANQGSEA. V was shortened by 5 bases and J by 2 bases, with 16 bases between the two germline ends. CDR3 length: 14 amino acids. The CDR3 loop is CSVSGTFETYEQYF. For the CDR3, the DNA is TGCAGCGTTTCCGGGACTTTCGAGACCTACGAGCAGTACTTC.

As concerns this clonotype: A single base separates this from a much larger clone, so it may be a read error. The V and J genes are TRBV5-6 and TRBJ2-7; possibly TRBD2 for D (6 bases). The CDR3 totals 13 residues. Germline CDR1 SGHDT, CDR2 YYEEEE. The DNA of the CDR3 is TGTGTCAGCAGCTTGGCGGGAACCTACGAGCAGTACTTC. Translated: CVSSLAGTYEQYF.

V gene TRBV7-9 combines with J gene TRBJ2-3, with D possibly matching TRBD1 (6 bases). Germline CDR1 SEHNR, CDR2 FQNEAQ (reference sequence). Deletions cut 5 bases from V and 8 bases from J, with 11 bases between. The CDR3 covers 12 residues. The CDR3 DNA reads TGTGCCAGCAGCCCAGGGACAAGTACGCAGTATTTT. It yields the protein CASSPGTSTQYF.

This clonotype came up many times. The chain recombines TRBV6-2 or TRBV6-3 with TRBJ2-5; 9 nucleotides line up with TRBD2. Germline V gives CDR1 MNHEY, CDR2 SVGEGT. The J segment lost 4 bases and the V segment lost 5 bases, leaving 5 bases of the junction unmatched. This CDR3 has 14 residues. CDR3 protein: CASSRSGSGETQYF. The CDR3 DNA reads as TGTGCCAGCAGTCGTAGCGGGAGTGGAGAGACCCAGTACTTC.

Remarks on this clonotype: It may be a read error: a sequence one base away is much more abundant. The V call is TRBV5-1, the J call TRBJ1-1; D may be TRBD1 (5 bases). This CDR3 spans 15 amino acids. CDR1 and CDR2 from the germline V gene are SGHRS and YFSETQ. The CDR3 loop is CACSSARAMGTEAFF. The DNA for the CDR3 is TGCGCCTGCAGCTCAGCCAGGGCGATGGGCACTGAAGCTTTCTTT.

On this clonotype itself: Likely a read error: the CDR3 ends without its conserved phenylalanine or tryptophan. The gene calls are TRBV20-1 and TRBJ2-7, with TRBD1 matching 9 bases. V was clipped by 1 base and J by 2 bases; unmatched bases: 6. The CDR3 loop spans 15 amino acids. Germline lookup yields CDR1 DFQATT and CDR2 SNEGSKA (reference sequence). CDR3 coding DNA: TGCAGTGCTAGAGCCGGGGACAGGGTCCCCTACGAGCAGTACCTC. Encoded protein: CSARAGDRVPYEQYL.

This clonotype was seen ten or more times. One end of the junction does not line up with germline, which may come from a read error. This chain joins TRBV3-1 and TRBJ1-1; D is undetermined. This CDR3 spans 14 amino acids. Germline loops: CDR1 LGHDT, CDR2 YNNKEL (reference sequence). The CDR3 bases are TGTGCCAGCAGCCAAGACTTCGGCAGTTCCCTTGGTCTCTTT. Translating it yields CASSQDFGSSLGLF.

This clonotype was observed many times. V usage is TRBV10-3 and J usage is TRBJ2-7, with D perhaps matching TRBD2 (6 bases). This CDR3 contains 13 residues. Trimming took off 7 bases at V and 2 bases at J, with 12 bases between the two ends. Germline V CDR1 and CDR2: ENHRY, SYGVKD. This chain's CDR3 is CAITRDSTYEQYF. CDR3 sequence (DNA): TGTGCCATCACCCGGGACTCTACCTACGAGCAGTACTTC.

The chain couples TRBV10-3 to TRBJ2-1; D may be TRBD1 (6 bases). CDR1 and CDR2 (germline): ENHRY, SYGVKD. Trimming removed 6 bases at V and 5 bases at J, with 14 bases between. This CDR3 has 14 residues. The CDR3 sequence: CAISITGHNNEQFF. As DNA, the CDR3 is TGTGCCATCAGCATCACAGGGCACAACAATGAGCAGTTCTTC.

In its sample, this clonotype was seen many times. The chain couples TRBV3-1 to TRBJ2-1; the match to TRBD2 covers 7 bases. CDR1 and CDR2 (germline): LGHDT, YNNKEL (reference sequence). V was pared by 4 bases and J by 2 bases, with 8 bases of the junction left unmatched. The length of the CDR3 is 16 residues. The CDR3 nucleotides are TGTGCCAGCAGCCCAGACACGGGGGGTACCTACAATGAGCAGTTCTTC. Amino acid sequence: CASSPDTGGTYNEQFF.

In this sample, this clonotype turned up many times. V gene TRBV5-6 combines with J gene TRBJ2-5; D remains unclear. The CDR3 totals 12 residues. Germline CDR1 reads SGHDT; CDR2 reads YYEEEE. With 3 bases removed from V and 0 bases from J, the gap between germline ends came to 3 bases. This CDR3 is CASSSYQETQYF. CDR3 in DNA: TGTGCCAGCAGCTCATACCAAGAGACCCAGTACTTC.

This clonotype turned up a few times. Since a much larger clone is just one base distant, this may be a read error. V usage is TRBV7-9 and J usage is TRBJ2-5; D perhaps matches TRBD2 (6 bases). The CDR3 extends over 15 amino acids. Germline CDR1 reads SEHNR; CDR2 reads FQNEAQ (reference sequence). The CDR3 region has the DNA TGTGCCGGCAGCTTGCGTACGAGCGGGCTAGAGACCCAGTACTTC. As protein: CAGSLRTSGLETQYF. The full variable domain, its missing parts supplied by reference TRBV7-9 and TRBJ2-5, is DTGVSQNPRHKITKRGQNVTFRCDPISEHNRLYWYRQTLGQGPEFLTYFQNEAQLEKSRLLSDRFSAERPKGSFSTLEIQRTEQGDSAMYLCAGSLRTSGLETQYFGPGTRLLVL.

This clonotype was picked up many times. This chain joins TRBV3-1 and TRBJ2-7, with D tentatively TRBD1 (5 bases). The V end was cut by 5 bases, the J end by 6 bases, with 11 bases between. This CDR3 has 12 residues. Germline CDR1 LGHDT, CDR2 YNNKEL (reference sequence). CDR3 in DNA: TGTGCCAGCAGCTCGACAGAAGCCGAGCAGTACTTC. It encodes CASSSTEAEQYF.

This clonotype has only a few counts. With a much larger clone just one base away, this may be a read error. The chain has TRBV29-1 and TRBJ1-2; D ambiguous. The V gene's germline CDR1 is SQVTM and CDR2 ANQGSEA. The CDR3 is 16 residues long. The CDR3: CSVEGGPRISNYGYIF. The CDR3 bases are TGCAGCGTTGAAGGCGGACCGAGAATTTCTAACTATGGCTACATCTTC.

Many counts were recorded for this clonotype. V and J are TRBV11-3 and TRBJ2-2; 8 nucleotides line up with TRBD2. The CDR3 has 15 amino acids. V shed 4 bases, J shed 5 bases, and the junction held 6 bases outside the gene matches. The V gene's germline CDR1 is SGHNT and CDR2 YENEEA. Here the CDR3 DNA reads TGTGCCAGCAGCTCAGCGGGAGTGGAGACCGGGGAGCTGTTTTTT. It is translated as CASSSAGVETGELFF.

Worth noting for this clonotype: This may be a read error: a much more frequent sequence differs by one nucleotide. The gene calls are TRBV6-6 and TRBJ2-3, with D maybe TRBD2 (5 bases). This CDR3 contains 15 residues. The germline V gene has CDR1 MNHNY and CDR2 SVGAGI (reference sequence). V was shortened by 6 bases and J by 0 bases, with 13 bases between the two germline ends. In DNA form, the CDR3 reads TGTGCCAGCAGCGCCCAGGAGGTTAGCACAGATACGCAGTATTTT. Translation gives CASSAQEVSTDTQYF.

The V call is TRBV7-2, the J call TRBJ2-5; 10 bases agree with TRBD2. Germline CDR1 and CDR2: SGHTA and FQGNSA. The CDR3 has 16 amino acids. J lost 5 bases, V lost 5 bases, and 11 bases had no gene match. CDR3 in amino acids: CASSLVASGSRETQYF. The CDR3 DNA reads TGTGCCAGCAGCCTTGTGGCTAGCGGGAGTCGTGAGACCCAGTACTTC.

This clonotype was detected ten times or more. The chain uses TRBV5-1 and TRBJ2-1; 7 nucleotides match TRBD2. This CDR3 has 14 residues. The junction had 7 bases not matched to a gene; V was cut back by 5 bases and J by 5 bases. Germline values: CDR1 SGHRS, CDR2 YFSETQ. The CDR3 DNA reads TGCGCCAGCAGTGCCGGGAGGAAGAACAATGAGCAGTTCTTC. It codes for CASSAGRKNNEQFF.

The sample holds many counts of this clonotype. The chain carries TRBV29-1 and TRBJ2-7; D gene unclear. Germline V CDR1 and CDR2: SQVTM, ANQGSEA. Trimming removed 7 bases from V and 0 bases from J, with 10 bases in between. The CDR3 has 12 residues. The CDR3 nucleotides are TGCAGCGCTACAGACCGCTCCTACGAGCAGTACTTC. This sequence encodes CSATDRSYEQYF.

This clonotype was seen repeatedly, ten times or more. The J gene is TRBJ2-2, the V gene TRBV6-5; D is perhaps TRBD1 (6 bases). CDR3 length equals 15 residues. The V gene's germline CDR1 is MNHEY and CDR2 SVGAGI. V shed 5 bases and J shed 4 bases, with 14 bases lying between them. The CDR3 loop reads CASSELQGGTGELFF. The CDR3 DNA reads TGTGCCAGCAGTGAACTACAGGGTGGCACCGGGGAGCTGTTTTTT.

This clonotype showed up many times. CDR3 region: CSARDWTLGNTEAFF. The CDR3 DNA sequence: TGCAGTGCTAGAGATTGGACCCTCGGGAACACTGAAGCTTTCTTT. The genes are TRBV20-1 and TRBJ1-1, with D hard to call. Germline assignment: CDR1 DFQATT and CDR2 SNEGSKA (reference sequence). The V end was cut by 0 bases, the J end by 1 base, with 12 bases between. CDR3 length: 15 amino acids.

This clonotype was found once. It may be a read error: a sequence one base away is much more abundant. The chain carries TRBV6-6 and TRBJ1-2; 8 nucleotides match TRBD1. Germline lookup yields CDR1 MNHNY and CDR2 SVGAGI (reference sequence). There are 15 residues in the CDR3. After removal of 6 bases from V and 1 base from J, the junction contained 7 bases not matched to a gene. The CDR3 coding sequence is TGTGCCAGCAGAGGAACCGGGACAGGTAACTATGGCTACACCTTC. It is translated as CASRGTGTGNYGYTF.

The chain is built from TRBV11-2 and TRBJ2-5; D is perhaps TRBD2 (5 bases). V was clipped by 5 bases and J by 2 bases, with 15 bases between them. CDR1 is SGHAT, CDR2 FQNNGV, per germline. The CDR3 runs 15 residues. The CDR3 DNA follows: TGTGCCAGCAGCACCTGGACTGAGGGTCAAGAGACCCAGTACTTC. Translation: CASSTWTEGQETQYF.